These 23 T cell receptor beta chains share one sample of origin, sequenced in a study of blood T cell repertoires in COVID-19. The protocol was immunoSEQ multiplex PCR, while the TCRdb copy is restricted to in-frame clones and leaves out a portion. The data show 150,000 to 200,000 clones, roughly 87% seen once. Sequenced input: peripheral blood. The receptors derive from a woman in her sixties with COVID-19, enrolled during active disease.

The chain couples TRBV9 to TRBJ1-2; no definite D call. The V gene's germline CDR1 is SGDLS and CDR2 YYNGEE. The V gene lost 0 bases and the J gene lost 8 bases, with 20 bases spanning the gap. This CDR3 contains 16 residues. The CDR3 sequence is CASSVEGTAILGGYTF. The CDR3 DNA reads as TGTGCCAGCAGCGTAGAAGGTACAGCCATTTTAGGCGGCTACACCTTC.

The chain employs TRBV2 and TRBJ1-6, with 8 bases that match TRBD1. V shed 6 bases, J shed 10 bases, and the junction held 8 bases outside the gene matches. CDR1 and CDR2 (germline): SNHLY, FYNNEI. CDR3 length equals 14 residues. CDR3 DNA: TGTGCCAGCAGCCTGGACAGGGCTCAGTCACCCCTCCACTTT. Its protein product is CASSLDRAQSPLHF.

V and J are TRBV27 and TRBJ2-2; D is perhaps TRBD1 (6 bases). Trimming removed 1 base from V and 4 bases from J, with 13 bases in between. This CDR3 spans 16 amino acids. CDR1 MNHEY and CDR2 SMNVEV come from the germline V gene (reference sequence). The CDR3 DNA reads TGTGCCAGCAGTTTATACGTAGGGGGTGCCACCGGGGAGCTGTTTTTT. Translated: CASSLYVGGATGELFF.

The V call is TRBV3-1 (or the pseudogene TRBV3-2), the J call TRBJ2-5, with 7 bases lining up with TRBD2. V gave up 6 bases and J gave up 5 bases; unmatched junction bases: 12. The CDR3 has 15 residues. The V gene's germline CDR1 is LGHDT and CDR2 YNNKEL (reference sequence). For the CDR3, the DNA is TGTGCCAGCAGTGGGGGGGGACCCCTTTGGGAGACCCAGTACTTC. This gives the protein CASSGGGPLWETQYF.

V and J are TRBV27 and TRBJ1-2; perhaps TRBD1 as D (6 bases). Germline V CDR1 and CDR2: MNHEY, SMNVEV (reference sequence). The CDR3 totals 18 residues. V lost 2 bases, J lost 0 bases, and 19 bases lay in between. CDR3 amino acids: CASSLLGPTGNANYGYTF. The CDR3 DNA follows: TGTGCCAGCAGTTTACTAGGACCAACAGGGAACGCTAACTATGGCTACACCTTC.

The chain is built from TRBV11-2 and TRBJ1-4; no definite D call. CDR1 and CDR2 (germline): SGHAT, FQNNGV. The ends were cut back, 4 bases at V and 3 bases at J, with 6 bases in the middle. The CDR3 is 13 residues long. This CDR3 reads CASSSDSNEKLFF. Written as DNA, the CDR3 is TGTGCCAGCAGCTCCGACTCTAATGAAAAACTGTTTTTT.

J is TRBJ2-1 and V is TRBV11-2, with 12 positions matching TRBD2. Germline values: CDR1 SGHAT, CDR2 FQNNGV. After removal of 5 bases from V and 9 bases from J, the junction contained 5 bases not matched to a gene. This CDR3 contains 14 residues. CDR3 protein: CASSTTSGRFEQFF. The CDR3 DNA sequence: TGTGCCAGCAGCACTACTAGCGGGAGGTTTGAGCAGTTCTTC.

J is TRBJ1-5 and V is TRBV6-5; possibly TRBD1 for D (6 bases). V lost 0 bases to trimming and J lost 1 base, with 10 bases between them. Looked up from germline, CDR1 is MNHEY and CDR2 is SVGAGI. The CDR3 contains 16 residues. CDR3 nucleotides: TGTGCCAGCAGTTACTCGTGGGGGCAGAGCAATCAGCCCCAGCATTTT. Its translation is CASSYSWGQSNQPQHF.

DNA of the CDR3: TGTGCCAGCAGCGGGGACAGGGACACTGGCTACACCTTC. Translation gives CASSGDRDTGYTF. The chain links TRBV2 to TRBJ1-2, with TRBD1 identical over 9 bases. This CDR3 is 13 amino acids long. V shed 6 bases and J 7 bases; nucleotides not matched to a gene: 6. Germline V gives CDR1 SNHLY, CDR2 FYNNEI.

Comment on this clone: Other DNA sequences of this sample code for an identical CDR3. This rearrangement joins TRBV5-1 to TRBJ1-5, with D perhaps matching TRBD1 (5 bases). The CDR3 contains 15 residues. Looked up from germline, CDR1 is SGHRS and CDR2 is YFSETQ. V was cut by 1 base and J by 2 bases, with 10 bases left in between. As DNA, the CDR3 is TGCGCCAGCAGCTTGTCGGGGGGTCGCAATCAGCCCCAGCATTTT. Residues: CASSLSGGRNQPQHF.

This CDR3 reads CASSQSGGSSPLHF. The CDR3 DNA reads TGTGCCAGCTCACAGTCAGGGGGCAGTTCACCCCTCCACTTT. V is TRBV18 and J is TRBJ1-6; 8 bases fit TRBD1. V was clipped by 4 bases and J by 9 bases; unmatched bases: 5. The length of the CDR3 is 14 residues. Germline CDR1 and CDR2: KGHSH and LQKENI.

The chain carries TRBV25-1 and TRBJ2-3, with D perhaps matching TRBD1 (5 bases). Trimming left V 4 bases short and J 3 bases short, with 11 bases between. The germline V gene encodes CDR1 MGHDK and CDR2 SYGVNS. The CDR3 sequence is 14 residues long. In nucleotides, the CDR3 is TGTGCCAGCAGTGGTTGGGGCTATACAGATACGCAGTATTTT. This gives the protein CASSGWGYTDTQYF.

V usage is TRBV2 and J usage is TRBJ2-2; 7 bases line up with TRBD1. The CDR3 totals 13 residues. Germline values: CDR1 SNHLY, CDR2 FYNNEI. V was pared by 5 bases and J by 6 bases, with 3 bases of the junction left unmatched. In DNA form, the CDR3 reads TGTGCCAGCAGTCGACAGGGTGCCGGGGAGCTGTTTTTT. It codes for CASSRQGAGELFF.

The chain combines TRBV9 with TRBJ1-4; 9 bases align to TRBD1. The trim removed 3 bases at V and 9 bases at J, leaving 9 bases unmatched. The CDR3 totals 15 residues. From germline, CDR1 is SGDLS and CDR2 YYNGEE. The DNA of the CDR3 is TGTGCCAGCAGCGCGGAACAGGGGGCGCCACAAAAACTGTTTTTT. Translation: CASSAEQGAPQKLFF.

Comments on this clone: The junction differs from germline at one of its ends, possibly a read error. The chain is built from TRBV7-7 and TRBJ2-1; 10 nucleotides align to TRBD1. The CDR3 is made up of 17 amino acids. Germline CDR1 is SSHAT and CDR2 is FNYEAQ (reference sequence). This CDR3 is CASSLGVGDRGADEQFF. DNA for the CDR3: TGTGCTAGCAGCTTAGGAGTGGGGGACAGGGGCGCGGATGAGCAGTTCTTC. Complete variable domain (other parts from reference TRBV7-7 and TRBJ2-1): GAGVSQSPRYKVTKRGQDVTLRCDPISSHATLYWYQQALGQGPEFLTYFNYEAQPDKSGLPSDRFSAERPEGSISTLTIQRTEQRDSAMYRCASSLGVGDRGADEQFFGPGTRLTVL.

This clone was detected a few times. The chain joins TRBV2 to TRBJ2-7; TRBD1 agrees at 7 bases. The germline gives CDR1 SNHLY, CDR2 FYNNEI. The CDR3 covers 16 residues. V lost 2 bases to trimming and J lost 3 bases; unmatched junction nucleotides: 10. The CDR3 is CASSETPLQGNYEQYF. As DNA, the CDR3 is TGTGCCAGCAGTGAAACCCCCCTACAGGGGAACTACGAGCAGTACTTC.

This chain connects TRBV6-5 to TRBJ1-2; TRBD1 matches 8 bases. After removal of 7 bases from V and 8 bases from J, the junction contained 9 bases not matched to a gene. Germline CDR1 is MNHEY and CDR2 is SVGAGI. CDR3 length: 13 amino acids. The CDR3 loop is CASTPGGADGYTF. CDR3 bases: TGTGCCAGCACCCCAGGGGGCGCAGACGGCTACACCTTC.

This clone was observed a single time. This sequence joins TRBV28 and TRBJ1-2; TRBD1 matches at 11 bases. This CDR3 contains 17 residues. Germline assignment: CDR1 MDHEN and CDR2 SYDVKM. V was clipped by 5 bases and J by 8 bases; unmatched bases: 16. CDR3 sequence reads: CASSIGTGGDVGRGYTF. The CDR3 DNA sequence: TGTGCCAGCAGTATAGGGACAGGGGGAGACGTCGGCCGGGGCTACACCTTC.

A single count supports this clone. The chain couples TRBV7-9 to TRBJ2-5; D remains unclear. Germline values: CDR1 SEHNR, CDR2 FQNEAQ (reference sequence). CDR3 length: 15 residues. V shed 5 bases and J shed 5 bases, with 18 bases lying between them. The CDR3, as DNA: TGTGCCAGCAGCCGAGGAGAGGTATTGGCGGAGACCCAGTACTTC. This gives the protein CASSRGEVLAETQYF.

V and J are TRBV24-1 and TRBJ1-1; D call uncertain. The CDR3 covers 12 residues. Looked up from germline, CDR1 is KGHDR and CDR2 is SFDVKD. V dropped 10 bases and J dropped 5 bases, with 13 bases sitting between them. CDR3 coding DNA: TGTGCCACGAGCGGGATCGAGACTGAAGCTTTCTTT. It specifies CATSGIETEAFF.

V usage is TRBV30 and J usage is TRBJ1-2; TRBD1 might be the D (6 bases). The V gene lost 5 bases and the J gene lost 7 bases, with 11 bases spanning the gap. The CDR3 consists of 11 residues. Germline CDR1 GTSNPN, CDR2 SVGIG (reference sequence). CDR3: CAWSQGSGYTF. The CDR3, as DNA: TGTGCCTGGTCACAGGGTTCTGGCTACACCTTC.

This chain uses TRBV28 with TRBJ1-5; possible D gene TRBD1, 6 bases. This CDR3 is 17 amino acids long. V lost 6 bases to trimming and J lost 0 bases, with 18 bases between them. Germline loops: CDR1 MDHEN, CDR2 SYDVKM. CDR3 protein: CASRHRVETHSNQPQHF. CDR3 sequence (DNA): TGTGCCAGCAGACACAGGGTCGAAACCCATAGCAATCAGCCCCAGCATTTT.

This clone came up a few times. The chain has TRBV4-1 and TRBJ1-4; TRBD1 matches 8 bases. Germline V gives CDR1 MGHRA, CDR2 YSYEKL. The trim removed 6 bases at V and 8 bases at J, leaving 11 bases unmatched. The CDR3 has 15 amino acids. The CDR3 coding sequence is TGCGCCAGCAGGGACAGGGACTCTAGAGGGGAAAAACTGTTTTTT. Translation gives CASRDRDSRGEKLFF.